These 16 T cell receptor beta chains originate from one sample sequenced in a study of cytomegalovirus exposure and HLA in healthy donors. The study ran its PCR with 60 Vbeta and 13 Jbeta primers. Here immunoSEQ multiplex PCR was the method, and the copy in TCRdb shows in-frame clones only, minus some. The sample has some 150,000 clones; around 88% are singletons. Sequences were obtained from PBMCs. The receptors here all came from a woman aged 25 to 39 in good health and CMV-seronegative.

The chain employs TRBV7-9 and TRBJ1-4; 10 bases map to TRBD1. The J segment lost 5 bases and the V segment lost 4 bases, leaving 10 bases of the junction unmatched. Per germline, CDR1 SEHNR and CDR2 FQNEAQ (reference sequence). The CDR3 contains 17 residues. In DNA form, the CDR3 reads TGTGCCAGCAGCTCGCCGGACAGGGGGAATTCCAATGAAAAACTGTTTTTT. It is translated as CASSSPDRGNSNEKLFF.

The chain joins TRBV9 to TRBJ1-2; D is uncertain. Germline CDR1 is SGDLS and CDR2 is YYNGEE. The V gene lost 4 bases and the J gene lost 6 bases, with 16 bases spanning the gap. CDR3 length: 14 amino acids. The chain's CDR3 is CASSPRKTGDGYTF. Written as DNA, the CDR3 is TGTGCCAGCAGCCCCCGGAAAACCGGGGATGGCTACACCTTC.

This clone appeared a few times. The chain carries TRBV27 and TRBJ1-2; unclear D gene. Deletions cut 3 bases from V and 4 bases from J, with 12 bases between. In germline, CDR1 is MNHEY, CDR2 SMNVEV (reference sequence). This CDR3 has 14 residues. This chain's CDR3 is CASSLRVPFYGYTF. In nucleotides, the CDR3 is TGTGCCAGCAGTTTGAGGGTTCCCTTCTATGGCTACACCTTC.

The chain carries TRBV6-1 and TRBJ1-4; TRBD1 is a possible D gene (5 bases). Trimming shortened V by 7 bases and J by 8 bases, and 20 bases separated the two germline ends. This CDR3 comprises 15 residues. Germline V gene data show CDR1 as MNHNS and CDR2 as SASEGT. The CDR3 spells CASTEHGGFGEKLFF. CDR3 sequence (DNA): TGTGCCAGCACCGAGCACGGGGGTTTTGGGGAAAAACTGTTTTTT.

This chain links TRBV28 with TRBJ1-3; no firm D call. V lost 5 bases to trimming and J lost 0 bases, with 17 bases between them. CDR1 is MDHEN and CDR2 is SYDVKM in the germline V gene. This CDR3 comprises 17 residues. CDR3 protein: CASSLLRLRLSGNTIYF. The CDR3 DNA follows: TGTGCCAGCAGTCTTCTCCGACTGAGGCTCTCTGGAAACACCATATATTTT.

This clone was detected only once. The J gene is TRBJ2-6, the V gene TRBV14; weak D call: TRBD2 (5 bases). The V end was cut by 0 bases, the J end by 0 bases, with 9 bases between. The CDR3 sequence is 17 residues long. Germline lookup yields CDR1 SGHDN and CDR2 FVKESK. The CDR3 loop is CASSQDLGSSGANVLTF. CDR3 nucleotide sequence: TGTGCCAGCAGCCAAGATCTTGGGAGCTCTGGGGCCAACGTCCTGACTTTC.

The genes are TRBV27 and TRBJ2-1; 10 positions match TRBD1. The V and J ends lost 4 bases and 6 bases, in that order; junction bases with no gene match: 12. The CDR3 extends over 17 amino acids. Looked up from germline, CDR1 is MNHEY and CDR2 is SMNVEV (reference sequence). The DNA of the CDR3 is TGTGCCAGCAGTTCCCCCGCAAGACAGGGGGCGCGCAATGAGCAGTTCTTC. Translated, it gives CASSSPARQGARNEQFF.

The rearrangement links TRBV14 to TRBJ2-1; 8 bases fit TRBD2. The CDR3 has 14 residues. After removal of 6 bases from V and 3 bases from J, the junction contained 4 bases not matched to a gene. Germline loops: CDR1 SGHDN, CDR2 FVKESK. The CDR3 nucleotides are TGTGCCAGCAGGTTAGCGGGATACTACAATGAGCAGTTCTTC. The encoded protein is CASRLAGYYNEQFF.

Written as DNA, the CDR3 is TGTGTCAGAAGTCACAAAACAGGGGGCAGATTGTACGAGCAGTACTTC. Protein sequence: CVRSHKTGGRLYEQYF. The chain uses TRBV7-5 and TRBJ2-7; the D call of TRBD1 is as the table states it, not checked on the DNA. TRBV7-5 represents a pseudogene. This CDR3 has 16 amino acids.

The chain joins TRBV7-9 to TRBJ1-4, with a possible D match to TRBD1 (5 bases). Trimming pared 5 bases from V and 7 bases from J, leaving 14 bases between. This CDR3 is 14 amino acids long. Germline CDR1 reads SEHNR; CDR2 reads FQNEAQ (reference sequence). CDR3 nucleotides: TGTGCCAGCAGCCGGAGTGGGGGGTCTGAAAAACTGTTTTTT. Protein: CASSRSGGSEKLFF.

The chain couples TRBV30 to TRBJ1-1, with 8 bases that match TRBD1. J was trimmed by 5 bases and V by 2 bases; bases with no gene match: 10. The germline gives CDR1 GTSNPN, CDR2 SVGIG (reference sequence). The CDR3 extends over 15 amino acids. The CDR3 here is CAWSSADRVVTEAFF. CDR3 nucleotide sequence: TGTGCCTGGAGTTCCGCGGACAGGGTCGTAACTGAAGCTTTCTTT.

Remarks on this clone: This CDR3 is also generated by other DNA sequences in the sample. The chain recombines TRBV5-1 with TRBJ1-3; TRBD1 is a possible D gene (5 bases). The CDR3 runs 15 residues. Germline CDR1 SGHRS, CDR2 YFSETQ. V shed 3 bases and J shed 0 bases, with 10 bases lying between them. DNA for the CDR3: TGCGCCAGCAGCTCTGACAGCAGCTCTGGAAACACCATATATTTT. Residues: CASSSDSSSGNTIYF.

The genes are TRBV4-1 and TRBJ1-6; TRBD1 is a possible D gene (5 bases). The germline V gene has CDR1 MGHRA and CDR2 YSYEKL. V was clipped by 3 bases and J by 4 bases, with 16 bases between them. CDR3 length equals 17 residues. The chain's CDR3 is CASSQSTRGTYNSPLHF. The CDR3 DNA is TGCGCCAGCAGCCAGTCGACCCGGGGGACTTATAATTCACCCCTCCACTTT.

This clone showed up just once. This rearrangement joins TRBV27 to TRBJ1-5; 7 bases align to TRBD1. Germline V gene sequence: CDR1 MNHEY, CDR2 SMNVEV (reference sequence). The CDR3 covers 15 residues. Trimming removed 6 bases from V and 2 bases from J; junction bases left unmatched: 7. CDR3: CASRKGARGNQPQHF. The CDR3 DNA follows: TGTGCCAGCAGAAAGGGGGCCAGGGGCAATCAGCCCCAGCATTTT.

The chain uses TRBV7-7 and TRBJ2-7, with D perhaps matching TRBD1 (6 bases). Deletions cut 5 bases from V and 4 bases from J, with 15 bases between. The CDR3 covers 14 residues. CDR1 and CDR2 from the germline V gene are SSHAT and FNYEAQ (reference sequence). The CDR3 reads CASSPRDTGYEQYF. The CDR3 coding sequence is TGTGCCAGCAGCCCCCGGGACACTGGATACGAGCAGTACTTC.

This chain uses TRBV7-6 with TRBJ1-5; D is perhaps TRBD1 (5 bases). Germline CDR1 and CDR2: SGHVS and FNYEAQ. Trimming left V 4 bases short and J 7 bases short, with 11 bases between. The CDR3 extends over 13 amino acids. The CDR3 here is CASSSQGGQPQHF. Here the CDR3 DNA reads TGTGCCAGCAGCTCGCAGGGAGGCCAGCCCCAGCATTTT.